Below, one T cell receptor (beta chain) is given with its context. Germline loops: CDR1 LGHNA, CDR2 YSLEER. V lost 0 bases to trimming and J lost 4 bases, with 1 base between them. This CDR3 is 11 amino acids long. The repertoire was sequenced with immunoSEQ multiplex PCR; TCRdb's copy has only in-frame clones and lacks some. The data contain some 60,000 clones, 80% to 95% of them singletons. This sample was included in a study of OX40 agonist ivuxolimab in advanced cancers. The chain carries TRBV4-3 and TRBJ2-7; D ambiguous. The receptor's source is an adult with an advanced solid tumor such as melanoma, head and neck, liver or kidney cancer. The sequencing used CD4+ or CD8+ T cells sorted from blood, collected in a trial of the OX40 agonist ivuxolimab. The CDR3 DNA follows: TGCGCCAGCAGCCAAGATTACGAGCAGTACTTC. This codes for CASSQDYEQYF.